This T cell receptor beta chain was obtained from a study of blood T cell repertoires in COVID-19. Study background: There were acute and convalescent COVID-19 samples, and they came from the United States, Italy and Spain. PBMCs, B-cell-depleted T cells, or T cells provided the cDNA or gDNA that made up the material.

In the original analysis: Cell counts per sample came from amplifying reference gene primers. Sequencing was performed with immunoSEQ multiplex PCR; in TCRdb, only in-frame clones are kept and a portion is missing. V and J calls and clone size are as listed in that table; D and trimming were resolved from the DNA. This repertoire shows some 120,000 clones, roughly 80% found once; its top ten account for over 4.5%. V dropped 0 bases and J dropped 2 bases, with 12 bases sitting between them. The length of the CDR3 is 16 residues. Germline loops: CDR1 SGHTA, CDR2 FQGTGA. Sequenced material: peripheral blood. The clonotype originates from a man in his sixties with acute or convalescent COVID-19. This sequence joins TRBV7-3 and TRBJ2-3; D is perhaps TRBD2 (6 bases). In nucleotides, the CDR3 is TGTGCCAGCAGCTTAACGGGAGGAGCCTCCACAGATACGCAGTATTTT. This sequence encodes CASSLTGGASTDTQYF.